This T cell receptor beta chain is drawn from a study of Graves' ophthalmopathy and Graves' hyperthyroidism. Study in general: Stable hyperthyroidism was defined by absence of ophthalmopathy within 18 months of follow-up.

CDR3 regions of TCR beta were amplified from RNA transcripts. RT-PCR in the first round used HTBI primers; a second-round multiplex PCR followed. One entry per CDR3 protein, called by TCRdb with MiXCR from the multiplex PCR reads. This table has about 1.2 million distinct CDR3 sequences, approximately 35% appearing once. Trimming left V 3 bases short and J 1 base short, with 9 bases between. The CDR3 has 14 amino acids. This clonotype appeared a few times. This sequence was found in an adult man with Graves' hyperthyroidism. Source material: peripheral blood or thyroid tissue (not recorded which). This sequence joins TRBV12-3 or TRBV12-4 and TRBJ2-5, with D tentatively TRBD1 or TRBD2 (5 bases each). The CDR3 DNA reads as TGTGCCAGCAGTTTCTCGGGGCCCCAAGAGACCCAGTACTTC. The encoded protein is CASSFSGPQETQYF.